The next 11 T cell receptor beta chains were all read from a single sample in a study of shared clonotypes between healthy human individuals. The assay was immunoSEQ multiplex PCR, and TCRdb's table has in-frame clones only and misses some. The table records about 1 million clones, around 76% of them present only once. The sequenced material came from memory CD4+ T cells sorted from blood. As for subset: CD45RA-negative fraction. These TCRs come from a man between 18 and 29 years old in good health.

The chain carries TRBV11-3 and TRBJ2-1; 8 positions match TRBD2. Germline V lookup: CDR1 SGHNT, CDR2 YENEEA. V shed 5 bases, J shed 2 bases, and the junction held 8 bases outside the gene matches. The CDR3 consists of 16 residues. CDR3 sequence: CASSPNAGGPYNEQFF. The CDR3 DNA reads TGTGCCAGCAGCCCCAACGCGGGGGGACCCTACAATGAGCAGTTCTTC. The complete variable domain, with remaining parts taken from reference TRBV11-3 and TRBJ2-1, reads EAGVVQSPRYKIIEKKQPVAFWCNPISGHNTLYWYLQNLGQGPELLIRYENEEAVDDSQLPKDRFSAERLKGVDSTLKIQPAELGDSAVYLCASSPNAGGPYNEQFFGPGTRLTVL.

The genes are TRBV5-6 and TRBJ2-7, with 7 nucleotides matching TRBD2. This CDR3 contains 14 residues. CDR1 and CDR2 from the germline V gene are SGHDT and YYEEEE. V was pared by 2 bases and J by 3 bases, with 5 bases of the junction left unmatched. The CDR3 nucleotides are TGTGCCAGCAGCTTATTTGGGGGGGACTACGAGCAGTACTTC. It yields the protein CASSLFGGDYEQYF.

The chain recombines TRBV6-5 with TRBJ1-6; 10 positions agree with TRBD1. The CDR3 is 14 amino acids. The junction had 2 bases not matched to a gene; V was cut back by 5 bases and J by 7 bases. Germline V gene sequence: CDR1 MNHEY, CDR2 SVGAGI. CDR3 loop: CASSGTGENSPLHF. CDR3 in DNA: TGTGCCAGCAGTGGGACAGGGGAAAATTCACCCCTCCACTTT.

The rearrangement uses TRBV15 and TRBJ2-1; 8 bases are shared with TRBD2. Germline V gives CDR1 LNHNV, CDR2 YYDKDF (reference sequence). The V segment lost 3 bases and the J segment 2 bases; nucleotides outside the gene matches: 6. This CDR3 spans 16 amino acids. The CDR3: CATSRSASGPYNEQFF. CDR3 sequence (DNA): TGTGCCACCAGCAGGTCGGCTAGCGGGCCCTACAATGAGCAGTTCTTC.

The V call is TRBV12-5, the J call TRBJ2-3; D may be TRBD2 (6 bases). This CDR3 comprises 16 residues. Germline values: CDR1 LGHNT, CDR2 FRNRAP. Trimming left V 6 bases short and J 5 bases short, with 21 bases between. In DNA form, the CDR3 reads TGTGCTAGTGGCCTGGCGGGGTGGGGGAGTGGAGATACGCAGTATTTT. It encodes CASGLAGWGSGDTQYF.

The chain has TRBV30 and TRBJ1-2; a weak D match, TRBD1 (5 bases). This CDR3 contains 17 residues. CDR1 and CDR2 from the germline V gene are GTSNPN and SVGIG (reference sequence). The V end was cut by 1 base, the J end by 5 bases, with 23 bases between. The CDR3 region has the DNA TGTGCCTGGAGTGCTCGGGGTATGAAGGGGAGGACTTATGGCTACACCTTC. Translated: CAWSARGMKGRTYGYTF.

The V and J genes are TRBV7-9 and TRBJ2-3; D unresolved. The CDR3 is 13 amino acids. Trimming removed 5 bases at V and 7 bases at J, with 13 bases between. Germline-derived CDR1 and CDR2 are SEHNR and FQNEAQ (reference sequence). This CDR3 reads CASSPSKGNTQYF. The CDR3 DNA follows: TGTGCCAGCAGCCCCTCAAAGGGAAATACGCAGTATTTT.

The chain joins TRBV5-1 to TRBJ1-5; D is perhaps TRBD1 (6 bases). CDR3 size: 16 residues. Germline-derived CDR1 and CDR2 are SGHRS and YFSETQ. V was cut by 0 bases and J by 2 bases, with 12 bases left in between. The DNA for the CDR3 is TGCGCCAGCAGCTTGGCTCCAGGGGTGGGCAATCAGCCCCAGCATTTT. Amino acid sequence: CASSLAPGVGNQPQHF.

The V call is TRBV28, the J call TRBJ1-3; no firm D call. CDR3 size: 15 residues. CDR1 MDHEN and CDR2 SYDVKM come from the germline V gene. Trimming pared 5 bases from V and 0 bases from J, leaving 11 bases between. In DNA, the CDR3 is TGTGCCAGCAGTCTAGCGATCCTCTCTGGAAACACCATATATTTT. Encoded protein: CASSLAILSGNTIYF. Based on the CDR3 plus reference TRBV28 and TRBJ1-3, the full variable domain is DVKVTQSSRYLVKRTGEKVFLECVQDMDHENMFWYRQDPGLGLRLIYFSYDVKMKEKGDIPEGYSVSREKKERFSLILESASTNQTSMYLCASSLAILSGNTIYFGEGSWLTVV.

V gene TRBV30 combines with J gene TRBJ1-6; TRBD1 aligns across 8 bases. Germline V gene sequence: CDR1 GTSNPN, CDR2 SVGIG (reference sequence). CDR3 size: 11 residues. Trimming took 0 bases from V and 17 from J; bases not matched to a gene: 3. In DNA, the CDR3 is TGTGCCTGGAGTGTACAGGGGGACTTCCACTTT. Translating gives CAWSVQGDFHF.

Turning to this clone: The same CDR3 is also encoded by other DNA sequences in this sample. V and J are TRBV7-9 and TRBJ1-1; tentative D call: TRBD1 (6 bases). With 5 bases removed from V and 1 base from J, the gap between germline ends came to 11 bases. There are 14 residues in the CDR3. Looked up from germline, CDR1 is SEHNR and CDR2 is FQNEAQ (reference sequence). The CDR3 bases are TGTGCCAGCAGCCCGGGGGCAGGGAACACTGAAGCTTTCTTT. Protein: CASSPGAGNTEAFF.